A selection of T cell receptor beta chains follows, all from one sample in a study of shared clonotypes between healthy human individuals. Sequencing was performed with immunoSEQ multiplex PCR; in TCRdb, only in-frame clones are kept and a portion is missing. The sample includes hundreds of thousands of clones, roughly four fifths of them seen just once. Source material: PBMCs. The receptor source for this set is a woman in her thirties or forties in good health. Some clones in this sample may be carry-over from other donors' samples. CDR3s include the opening cysteine and the closing phenylalanine or tryptophan. The D gene is left open where the match is weak. Size is omitted from some rows. Given values are once, few, many or a class for expanded clones.

D: NA
size: NA
J: TRBJ2-5
V: TRBV9
CDR3: CASSVDRGVETQYF
DNA: TGTGCCAGCAGCGTAGATCGCGGAGTGGAGACCCAGTACTTC

D: NA
size: NA
J: TRBJ2-3
V: TRBV5-6
CDR3: CASSLTRLANTDTQYF
DNA: TGTGCCAGCAGCTTGACTCGGCTAGCGAACACAGATACGCAGTATTTT

D: NA
size: NA
J: TRBJ2-2
V: TRBV11-2
CDR3: CASSLLPGTGELFF
DNA: TGTGCCAGCAGCTTATTACCGGGCACCGGGGAGCTGTTTTTT

D: TRBD1
size: few
J: TRBJ2-3
V: TRBV12-5
CDR3: CASAHRGAEVRTDTQYF
DNA: TGTGCCAGTGCTCACAGGGGGGCTGAAGTACGCACAGATACGCAGTATTTT

D: NA
size: NA
J: TRBJ2-7
V: TRBV2
CDR3: CASNVRRSGYEQYF
DNA: TGTGCCAGCAATGTACGGAGATCCGGCTACGAGCAGTACTTC

D: NA
size: once
J: TRBJ1-2
V: TRBV29-1
CDR3: CSVGQGNYGYTF
DNA: TGCAGCGTTGGGCAGGGCAACTATGGCTACACCTTC

D: NA
size: NA
J: TRBJ1-1
V: TRBV15
CDR3: CATSRDGAGGRYSYTRNTEAFF
DNA: TGTGCCACCAGCAGAGATGGGGCGGGGGGGCGATACTCCTATACAAGGAACACTGAAGCTTTCTTT

D: NA
size: few
J: TRBJ1-3
V: TRBV30
CDR3: CASLKVNSGNTIYF
DNA: TGTGCCAGTCTAAAGGTTAACTCTGGAAACACCATATATTTT

D: NA
size: once
J: TRBJ1-4
V: TRBV29-1
CDR3: CSVKDRTTNEKLFF
DNA: TGCAGCGTTAAGGACCGAACAACTAATGAAAAACTGTTTTTT

D: NA
size: NA
J: TRBJ1-4
V: TRBV6-5
CDR3: CASRSKGWSGEKLFF
DNA: TGTGCCAGCAGGAGCAAGGGCTGGAGTGGAGAAAAACTGTTTTTT

D: NA
size: NA
J: TRBJ2-7
V: TRBV25-1
CDR3: CASSEYGGTYEQYF
DNA: TGTGCCAGCAGTGAATATGGAGGAACCTACGAGCAGTACTTC

D: NA
size: NA
J: TRBJ1-2
V: TRBV27
CDR3: CASSLEGAGYGYTF
DNA: TGTGCCAGCAGTTTAGAGGGCGCCGGCTATGGCTACACCTTC

D: TRBD1
size: NA
J: TRBJ1-4
V: TRBV29-1
CDR3: CSVAPTGGFEKLFF
DNA: TGCAGCGTTGCACCGACAGGGGGATTTGAAAAACTGTTTTTT

D: TRBD1
size: NA
J: TRBJ1-4
V: TRBV30
CDR3: CAWSPRTGSNEKLFF
DNA: TGTGCCTGGAGTCCCAGGACAGGGAGTAATGAAAAACTGTTTTTT

D: TRBD1
size: NA
J: TRBJ1-1
V: TRBV7-2
CDR3: CASSFQGVTEAFF
DNA: TGTGCCAGCAGCTTTCAGGGGGTCACTGAAGCTTTCTTT

D: NA
size: NA
J: TRBJ1-2
V: TRBV4-2
CDR3: CASSPDRSKDNYGYTF
DNA: TGTGCCAGCAGCCCTGACAGGTCGAAGGACAACTATGGCTACACCTTC

D: NA
size: NA
J: TRBJ2-2
V: TRBV28
CDR3: CASVRENTGELFF
DNA: TGTGCCAGCGTTCGGGAGAACACCGGGGAGCTGTTTTTT

D: TRBD1
size: NA
J: TRBJ2-2
V: TRBV27
CDR3: CASKEAGQGPAGELFF
DNA: TGTGCCAGCAAGGAGGCTGGACAGGGTCCTGCCGGGGAGCTGTTTTTT

D: TRBD2
size: NA
J: TRBJ2-1
V: TRBV7-2
CDR3: CASSLRAGSNEQFF
DNA: TGTGCCAGCAGCTTGAGAGCGGGAAGCAATGAGCAGTTCTTC

D: NA
size: NA
J: TRBJ2-4
V: TRBV30
CDR3: CAWSVGVGNIQYF
DNA: TGTGCCTGGAGTGTCGGAGTCGGAAACATTCAGTACTTC

D: NA
size: NA
J: TRBJ2-7
V: TRBV20-1
CDR3: CSVSRQYEQYF
DNA: TGCAGTGTCTCGCGCCAGTACGAGCAGTACTTC

D: TRBD2
size: NA
J: TRBJ2-2
V: TRBV10-1
CDR3: CASSPGGTGELFF
DNA: TGCGCCAGCAGCCCCGGGGGGACCGGGGAGCTGTTTTTT

D: NA
size: once
J: TRBJ2-7
V: TRBV29-1
CDR3: CGAEGGKPDEQYF
DNA: TGCGGCGCCGAGGGGGGAAAGCCCGACGAGCAGTACTTC

D: NA
size: once
J: TRBJ2-7
V: TRBV4-2
CDR3: CASSQVTRGRKYEQYF
DNA: TGTGCCAGCAGCCAAGTAACAAGGGGAAGGAAGTACGAGCAGTACTTC

D: NA
size: once
J: TRBJ1-5
V: TRBV30
CDR3: CAWDQGDNQPQHF
DNA: TGTGCCTGGGACCAGGGAGACAATCAGCCCCAGCATTTT

D: NA
size: NA
J: TRBJ2-5
V: TRBV18
CDR3: CASSSGVPREQYF
DNA: TGTGCCAGCTCATCCGGGGTCCCTCGGGAGCAGTACTTC

D: NA
size: NA
J: TRBJ2-7
V: TRBV7-9
CDR3: CASSLVQYVQYF
DNA: TGTGCCAGCAGCTTAGTACAGTACGTGCAGTACTTC

D: NA
size: few
J: TRBJ2-5
V: TRBV11-3
CDR3: CASSLAGTQETQYF
DNA: TGTGCCAGCAGCTTAGCGGGGACGCAAGAGACCCAGTACTTC